The T cell receptor beta chain under discussion was sequenced for a study of blood T cell repertoires in COVID-19. The overall study: Italy, Spain and the United States were the sources of the convalescent and acute COVID-19 samples. Nucleic acid was either cDNA or gDNA, and it came from T cells, B-cell-depleted T cells, or PBMCs.

How the authors handled the data: The authors estimated nucleated cell counts from reference gene primer amplification. Clones were sequenced by immunoSEQ multiplex PCR, and TCRdb holds only the in-frame ones, with some missing. The D gene and trimming were derived from the DNA, and the V and J assignments and clone size from that table. This sample has approximately 170,000 clones, with approximately 85% found just once. Germline lookup yields CDR1 KGHSH and CDR2 LQKENI. The CDR3 has 16 amino acids. Trimming at V came to 3 bases and at J to 0 bases, leaving 7 bases not matched to a gene. The TCR was taken from a man aged 60 to 75 who had recovered from COVID-19. The sample consisted of peripheral blood. The chain is built from TRBV18 and TRBJ1-1, with TRBD1 matching over 7 bases. Here the CDR3 DNA reads TGTGCCAGCTCACCTCAGGCAGGGGGGATGAACACTGAAGCTTTCTTT. Its translation: CASSPQAGGMNTEAFF.